Below are 5 T cell receptor beta chains sequenced from a single sample in a study of neoadjuvant anti-PD-1 for oral cavity cancer. Only in-frame clones appear in the TCRdb table, and some are missing; sequencing was by immunoSEQ multiplex PCR. The profile shows more than 13,000 clones, 75% of them singletons. Time point meaning: after neoadjuvant nivolumab, at surgical resection. Specimen: PBMCs, collected after nivolumab (anti-PD-1) treatment. Receptors were obtained from a person between 40 and 80 years old with oral cavity squamous cell carcinoma.

The chain couples TRBV10-3 to TRBJ2-4, with 11 bases that match TRBD2. V shed 0 bases, J shed 4 bases, and the junction held 8 bases outside the gene matches. This CDR3 has 18 residues. Germline V CDR1 and CDR2: ENHRY, SYGVKD. The CDR3 loop is CAISESSLAGDRKNIQYF. The CDR3 coding sequence is TGTGCCATCAGTGAGTCCTCACTAGCGGGGGACAGGAAAAACATTCAGTACTTC.

V is TRBV12-5 and J is TRBJ1-2; D unresolved. The CDR3 has 19 residues. CDR1 is LGHNT and CDR2 is FRNRAP in the germline V gene. Trimming left V 0 bases short and J 2 bases short, with 22 bases between. The CDR3 sequence: CASGLVGGRSNSSNYGYTF. CDR3 DNA: TGTGCTAGTGGTTTGGTAGGTGGCAGATCAAATTCCTCGAACTATGGCTACACCTTC.

This clone came up a few times. V gene TRBV19 combines with J gene TRBJ2-1; the match to TRBD2 covers 10 bases. Trimming removed 6 bases from V and 4 bases from J; junction bases left unmatched: 9. The CDR3 covers 16 residues. The V gene's germline CDR1 is LNHDA and CDR2 SQIVND (reference sequence). For the CDR3, the DNA is TGTGCCAGTAGGACAATAGCGGGAGGACTATACAATGAGCAGTTCTTC. This gives the protein CASRTIAGGLYNEQFF.

In its sample, this clone was seen a few times. This rearrangement joins TRBV2 to TRBJ1-1; no firm D call. Germline V gene data show CDR1 as SNHLY and CDR2 as FYNNEI. This CDR3 is built from 10 residues. V lost 11 bases, J lost 1 base, and 5 bases lay in between. The CDR3 DNA follows: TGTGCCGCGGGGAACACTGAAGCTTTCTTT. As protein: CAAGNTEAFF. Based on the CDR3 plus reference TRBV2 and TRBJ1-1, the full variable domain is EPEVTQTPSHQVTQMGQEVILRCVPISNHLYFYWYRQILGQKVEFLVSFYNNEISEKSEIFDDQFSVERPDGSNFTLKIRSTKLEDSAMYFCAAGNTEAFFGQGTRLTVV.

V usage is TRBV4-1 and J usage is TRBJ1-1; weak D call: TRBD1 (5 bases). Germline V CDR1 and CDR2: MGHRA, YSYEKL. This CDR3 is 13 amino acids long. Trimming removed 6 bases at V and 1 base at J, with 9 bases between. The CDR3 sequence is CASRRQPNTEAFF. CDR3 DNA sequence: TGCGCCAGCAGAAGACAGCCGAACACTGAAGCTTTCTTT.